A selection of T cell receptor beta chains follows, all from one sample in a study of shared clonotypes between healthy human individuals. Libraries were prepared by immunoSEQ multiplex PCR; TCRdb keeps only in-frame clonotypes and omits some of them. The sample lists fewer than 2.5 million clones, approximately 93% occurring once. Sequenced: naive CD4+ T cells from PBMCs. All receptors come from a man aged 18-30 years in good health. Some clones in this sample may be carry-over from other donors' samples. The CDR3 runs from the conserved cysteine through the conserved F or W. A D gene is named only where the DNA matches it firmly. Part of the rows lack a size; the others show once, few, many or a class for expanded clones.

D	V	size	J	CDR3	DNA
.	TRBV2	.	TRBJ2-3	CASSEALFSGRDTQYF	TGTGCCAGCAGTGAAGCGCTCTTTAGTGGGAGGGATACGCAGTATTTT
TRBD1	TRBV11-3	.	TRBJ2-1	CASSGGQGVGEQFF	TGTGCCAGCAGTGGTGGACAGGGGGTTGGGGAGCAGTTCTTC
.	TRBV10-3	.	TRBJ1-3	CAISDSGGNTIYF	TGTGCCATCAGTGACAGTGGTGGAAACACCATATATTTT
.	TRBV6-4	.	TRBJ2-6	CASSATLGFTGANVLTF	TGTGCCAGCAGTGCCACTTTGGGCTTCACTGGGGCCAACGTCCTGACTTTC
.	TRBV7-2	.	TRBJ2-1	CASSLASNFYNEQFF	TGTGCCAGCAGCTTAGCGAGTAATTTCTACAATGAGCAGTTCTTC
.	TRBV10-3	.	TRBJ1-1	CAISEQTNTEAFF	TGTGCCATCAGTGAACAGACGAACACTGAAGCTTTCTTT
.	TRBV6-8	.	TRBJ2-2	CARGRAGSPHTGELFF	TGTGCCAGGGGGCGGGCGGGAAGTCCTCACACCGGGGAGCTGTTTTTT
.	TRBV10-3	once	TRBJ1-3	CAISGLGTTAGNTIYF	TGTGCCATCAGTGGGCTTGGGACAACCGCTGGAAACACCATATATTTT
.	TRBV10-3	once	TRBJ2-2	CAISPGPNTGELFF	TGTGCCATCAGTCCGGGACCCAACACCGGGGAGCTGTTTTTT
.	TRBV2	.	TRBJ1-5	CASSVTNQPQHF	TGTGCCAGCAGCGTGACCAATCAGCCCCAGCATTTT
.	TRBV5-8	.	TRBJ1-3	CASSPRPRSSGNTIYF	TGTGCCAGCAGCCCTCGTCCCAGGAGCTCTGGAAACACCATATATTTT
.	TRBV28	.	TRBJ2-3	CASSLGPAGVGNTQYF	TGTGCCAGCAGTTTAGGGCCTGCAGGGGTAGGAAATACGCAGTATTTT
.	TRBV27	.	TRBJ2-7	CASSTSRVTYEQYF	TGTGCCAGCAGCACCTCCCGCGTAACCTACGAGCAGTACTTC
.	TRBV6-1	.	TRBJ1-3	CASSEAFGAAIYF	TGTGCCAGCAGTGAAGCGTTTGGAGCGGCCATATATTTT
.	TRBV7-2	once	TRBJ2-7	CASSLYRAYEQYF	TGTGCCAGCAGCTTATACAGGGCCTACGAGCAGTACTTC
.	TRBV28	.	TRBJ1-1	CASRPGAVEAFF	TGTGCCAGCAGGCCAGGTGCCGTTGAAGCTTTCTTT
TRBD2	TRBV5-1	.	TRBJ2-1	CASSLLAGGTYNEQFF	TGCGCCAGCAGCCTACTAGCGGGAGGGACCTACAATGAGCAGTTCTTC
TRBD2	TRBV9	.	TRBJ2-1	CASSVGSGRINEQFF	TGTGCCAGCAGCGTAGGTAGCGGGAGAATAAATGAGCAGTTCTTC
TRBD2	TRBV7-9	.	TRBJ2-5	CASSTEGLAPSLYF	TGTGCCAGCAGCACAGAGGGACTAGCGCCATCCCTTTACTTC
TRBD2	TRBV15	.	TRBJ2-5	CATTGAGLQETQYF	TGTGCCACCACCGGAGCGGGACTCCAAGAGACCCAGTACTTC
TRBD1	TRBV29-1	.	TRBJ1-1	CSVPQGSTEAFF	TGCAGCGTCCCACAGGGGAGCACTGAAGCTTTCTTT
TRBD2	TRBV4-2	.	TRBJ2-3	CASSQLTSAFFTDTQYF	TGTGCCAGCAGCCAATTAACTAGCGCTTTTTTCACAGATACGCAGTATTTT
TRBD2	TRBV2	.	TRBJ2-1	CASRRQREGYNEQFF	TGTGCCAGCAGGCGCCAGCGGGAGGGCTACAATGAGCAGTTCTTC
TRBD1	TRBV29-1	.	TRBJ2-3	CSVVRDRGPDTQYF	TGCAGCGTGGTTAGGGACAGGGGCCCAGATACGCAGTATTTT
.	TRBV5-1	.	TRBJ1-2	CASSQEPPGDGYTF	TGCGCCAGCAGCCAAGAGCCCCCGGGAGATGGCTACACCTTC
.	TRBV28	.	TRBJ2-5	CASSFGGPPKTQYF	TGTGCCAGCAGTTTTGGGGGACCGCCGAAGACCCAGTACTTC
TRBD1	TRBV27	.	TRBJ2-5	CASAKTGGRETQYF	TGTGCCAGCGCAAAAACAGGGGGCCGAGAGACCCAGTACTTC
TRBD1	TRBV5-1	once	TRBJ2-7	CASSQPGQSYEQYF	TGCGCCAGCAGCCAGCCGGGACAGAGCTACGAGCAGTACTTC
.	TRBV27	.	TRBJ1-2	CASSTRWGGANGYTF	TGTGCCAGCAGCACCAGATGGGGGGGGGCGAATGGCTACACCTTC
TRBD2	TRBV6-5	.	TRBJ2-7	CASSRLAENGEQYF	TGTGCCAGCAGTCGACTAGCGGAAAACGGCGAGCAGTACTTC
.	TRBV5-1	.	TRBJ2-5	CASSLQGQETQYF	TGCGCCAGCAGCTTGCAGGGACAAGAGACCCAGTACTTC
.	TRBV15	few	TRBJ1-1	CATSRGSTPPNTEAFF	TGTGCCACCAGCAGAGGCAGCACGCCCCCGAACACTGAAGCTTTCTTT
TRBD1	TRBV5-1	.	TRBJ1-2	CASSPTGLDYGYTF	TGCGCCAGCTCTCCGACAGGGTTAGACTATGGCTACACCTTC
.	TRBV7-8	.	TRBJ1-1	CASSLALRAAEAFF	TGTGCCAGCAGCTTAGCGCTAAGGGCGGCCGAAGCTTTCTTT
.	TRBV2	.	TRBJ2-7	CASSPGDYEQYF	TGTGCCAGCAGTCCAGGGGACTACGAGCAGTACTTC
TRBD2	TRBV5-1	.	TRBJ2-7	CASSLDGQRGGGEQYF	TGCGCCAGCAGCTTGGATGGCCAGCGCGGGGGTGGCGAGCAGTACTTC
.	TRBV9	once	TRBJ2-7	CASSLSSGGEQYF	TGTGCCAGCAGCCTGAGTTCCGGAGGCGAGCAGTACTTC
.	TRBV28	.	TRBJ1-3	CASSPGGQGINTIYF	TGTGCCAGCTCCCCTGGAGGGCAGGGAATAAACACCATATATTTT
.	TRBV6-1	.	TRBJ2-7	CASTRDSAYEQYF	TGTGCCAGCACTCGGGACTCCGCCTACGAGCAGTACTTC
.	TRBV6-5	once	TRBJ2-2	CATRRPNTGELFF	TGTGCCACAAGAAGGCCTAACACCGGGGAGCTGTTTTTT
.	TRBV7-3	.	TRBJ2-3	CASSSTGNTDTQYF	TGTGCCAGCAGCTCAACCGGGAACACAGATACGCAGTATTTT
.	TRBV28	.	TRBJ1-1	CASSLVVTEAFF	TGTGCCAGCAGTTTAGTCGTCACTGAAGCTTTCTTT
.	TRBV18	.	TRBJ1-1	CASSLGLLSNTEAFF	TGTGCCAGCTCGTTGGGGCTACTCTCGAACACTGAAGCTTTCTTT
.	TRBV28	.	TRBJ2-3	CASSQGWVDTQYF	TGTGCCAGCAGCCAGGGGTGGGTAGATACGCAGTATTTT
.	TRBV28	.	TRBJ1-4	CASSLVPGLNEKLFF	TGTGCCAGCAGTTTAGTTCCGGGGTTAAATGAAAAACTGTTTTTT
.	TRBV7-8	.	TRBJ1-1	CASSPPREWTEAFF	TGTGCCAGCAGCCCCCCCCGGGAATGGACTGAAGCTTTCTTT
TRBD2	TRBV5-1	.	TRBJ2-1	CASSPGLAGTVYNEQFF	TGCGCCAGCAGCCCCGGGCTAGCGGGAACCGTTTACAATGAGCAGTTCTTC
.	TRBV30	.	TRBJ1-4	CAWTPPVSTNEKLFF	TGTGCCTGGACCCCGCCGGTTTCGACTAATGAAAAACTGTTTTTT
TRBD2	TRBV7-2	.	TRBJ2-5	CASSLAGAGGRETQYF	TGTGCCAGCAGCTTGGCCGGGGCGGGAGGGCGAGAGACCCAGTACTTC
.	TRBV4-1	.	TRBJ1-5	CASSHLGREGQPQHF	TGCGCCAGCAGCCACTTGGGACGAGAAGGTCAGCCCCAGCATTTT
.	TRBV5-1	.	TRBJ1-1	CASSLGQRDEAFF	TGCGCCAGCAGCCTCGGACAGAGAGATGAAGCTTTCTTT
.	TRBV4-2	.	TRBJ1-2	CASSFGVAETSYGYTF	TGTGCCAGCAGCTTTGGAGTGGCAGAGACCAGCTATGGCTACACCTTC
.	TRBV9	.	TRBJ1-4	CASSLIGGPIEKLFF	TGTGCCAGCAGCTTGATTGGGGGACCCATTGAAAAACTGTTTTTT
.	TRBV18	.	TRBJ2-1	CASSPLQGQKGTEQFF	TGTGCCAGCTCACCCCTCCAGGGCCAAAAAGGCACTGAGCAGTTCTTC
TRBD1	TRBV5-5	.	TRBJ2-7	CASSQDRAYEQYF	TGTGCCAGCAGCCAGGACAGGGCCTACGAGCAGTACTTC